This TCR beta chain derives from a study of identical twins. One entry per CDR3 protein, called by TCRdb with MiXCR from the 5' RACE reads. Seen here are around 530,000 distinct CDR3 sequences, nearly 15% observed once, and the top ten hold roughly 0.46%. Study results and limitations: Models, which agreed with sharing between unrelated individuals, nonetheless underestimated the out-of-frame TCR alpha sharing seen in monozygotic twins. Whereas memory repertoires showed no such difference, abundant cord blood beta clonotypes carried fewer insertions.

The CDR3 loop spans 15 amino acids. V was cut by 2 bases and J by 0 bases, with 9 bases left in between. Germline-derived CDR1 and CDR2 are SGHKS and YYEKEE (reference sequence). Of note for this clonotype: Its antigen is still unknown.

A further study also used this sample, focusing on yellow fever vaccine responses in identical twins.

Material: CD4+ T cells sorted from blood. The origin of this receptor is a woman younger than 35 in good health. This sequence joins TRBV5-5 and TRBJ1-5; D uncertain. The CDR3 here is CASSLFYLSNQPQHF. In nucleotides, the CDR3 is TGTGCCAGCAGCTTATTTTACCTTAGCAATCAGCCCCAGCATTTT.